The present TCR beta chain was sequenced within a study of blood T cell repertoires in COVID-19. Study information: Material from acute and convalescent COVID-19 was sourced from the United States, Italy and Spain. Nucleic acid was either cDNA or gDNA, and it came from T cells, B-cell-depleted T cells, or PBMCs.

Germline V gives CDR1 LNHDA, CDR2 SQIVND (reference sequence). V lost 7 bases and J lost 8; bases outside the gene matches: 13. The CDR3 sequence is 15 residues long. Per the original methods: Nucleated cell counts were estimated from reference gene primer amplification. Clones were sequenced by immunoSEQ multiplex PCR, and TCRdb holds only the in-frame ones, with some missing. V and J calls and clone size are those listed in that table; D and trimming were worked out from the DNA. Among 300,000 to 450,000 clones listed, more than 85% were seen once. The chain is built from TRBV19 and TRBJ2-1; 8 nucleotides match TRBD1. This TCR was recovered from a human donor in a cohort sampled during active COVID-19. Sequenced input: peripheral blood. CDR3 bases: TGTGCCAGTACCAGTACAGGGGGGATTAGAGATGAGCAGTTCTTC. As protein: CASTSTGGIRDEQFF. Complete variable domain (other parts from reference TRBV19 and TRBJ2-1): DGGITQSPKYLFRKEGQNVTLSCEQNLNHDAMYWYRQDPGQGLRLIYYSQIVNDFQKGDIAEGYSVSREKKESFPLTVTSAQKNPTAFYLCASTSTGGIRDEQFFGPGTRLTVL.